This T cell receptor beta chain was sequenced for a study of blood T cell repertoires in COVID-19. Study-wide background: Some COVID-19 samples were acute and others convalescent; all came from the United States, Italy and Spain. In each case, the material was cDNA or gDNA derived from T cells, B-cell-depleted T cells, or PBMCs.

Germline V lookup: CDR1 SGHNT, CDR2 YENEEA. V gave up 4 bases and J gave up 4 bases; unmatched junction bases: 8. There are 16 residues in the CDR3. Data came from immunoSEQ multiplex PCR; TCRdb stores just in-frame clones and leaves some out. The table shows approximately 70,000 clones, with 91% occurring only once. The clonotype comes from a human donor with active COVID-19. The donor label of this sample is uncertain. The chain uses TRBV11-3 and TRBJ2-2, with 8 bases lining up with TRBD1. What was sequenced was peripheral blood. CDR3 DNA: TGTGCCAGCAGCTCCGGCACGGACAGGGCCACCGGGGAGCTGTTTTTT. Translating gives CASSSGTDRATGELFF.